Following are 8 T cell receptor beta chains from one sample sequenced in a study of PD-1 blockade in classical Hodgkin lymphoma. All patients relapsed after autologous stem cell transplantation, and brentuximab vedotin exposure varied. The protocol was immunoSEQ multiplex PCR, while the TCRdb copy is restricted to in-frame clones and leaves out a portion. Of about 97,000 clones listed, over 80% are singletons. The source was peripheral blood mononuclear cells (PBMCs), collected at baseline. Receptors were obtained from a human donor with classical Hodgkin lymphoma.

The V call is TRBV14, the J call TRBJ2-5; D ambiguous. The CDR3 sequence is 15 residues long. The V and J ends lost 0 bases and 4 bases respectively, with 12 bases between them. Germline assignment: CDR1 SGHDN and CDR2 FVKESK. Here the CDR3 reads CASSQEWTWGETQYF. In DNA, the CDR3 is TGTGCCAGCAGCCAAGAGTGGACCTGGGGAGAGACCCAGTACTTC.

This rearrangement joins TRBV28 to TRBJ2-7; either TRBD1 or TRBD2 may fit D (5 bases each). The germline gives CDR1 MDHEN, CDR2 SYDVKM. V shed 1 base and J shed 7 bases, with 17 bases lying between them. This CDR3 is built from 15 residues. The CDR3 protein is CASSLLSGRLGEQYF. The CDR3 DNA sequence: TGTGCCAGCAGTTTATTATCAGGGAGACTCGGGGAGCAGTACTTC.

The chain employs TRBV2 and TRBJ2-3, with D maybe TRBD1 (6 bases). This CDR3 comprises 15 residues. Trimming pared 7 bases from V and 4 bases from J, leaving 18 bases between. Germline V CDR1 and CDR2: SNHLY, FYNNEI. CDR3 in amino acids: CASTRIRGVADTQYF. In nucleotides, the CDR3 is TGTGCCAGCACCCGAATCAGGGGAGTAGCAGATACGCAGTATTTT.

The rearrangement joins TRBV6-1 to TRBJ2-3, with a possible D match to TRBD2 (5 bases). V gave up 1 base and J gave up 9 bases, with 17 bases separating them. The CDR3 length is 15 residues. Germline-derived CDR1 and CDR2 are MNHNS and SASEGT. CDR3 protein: CASSEGPVGISTQYF. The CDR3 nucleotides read TGTGCCAGCAGTGAAGGGCCGGTCGGGATCAGCACGCAGTATTTT.

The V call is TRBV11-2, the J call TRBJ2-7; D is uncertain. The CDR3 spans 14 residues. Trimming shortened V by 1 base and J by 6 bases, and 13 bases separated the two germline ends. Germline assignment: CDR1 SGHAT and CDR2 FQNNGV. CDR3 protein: CASSLVPQEREQYF. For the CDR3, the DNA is TGTGCCAGCAGCTTAGTGCCCCAGGAGCGCGAGCAGTACTTC.

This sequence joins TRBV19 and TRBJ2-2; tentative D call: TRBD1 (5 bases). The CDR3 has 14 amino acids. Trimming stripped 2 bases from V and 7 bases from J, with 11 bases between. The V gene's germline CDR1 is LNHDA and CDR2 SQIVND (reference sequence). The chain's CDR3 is CASSIQGIGGELFF. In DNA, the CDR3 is TGTGCCAGTAGTATACAGGGAATCGGCGGGGAGCTGTTTTTT.

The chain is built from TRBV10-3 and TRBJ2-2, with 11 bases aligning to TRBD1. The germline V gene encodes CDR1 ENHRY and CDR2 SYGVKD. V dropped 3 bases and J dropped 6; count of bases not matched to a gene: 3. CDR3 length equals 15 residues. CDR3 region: CAISDGQGAAGELFF. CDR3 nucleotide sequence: TGTGCCATCAGTGACGGACAGGGGGCGGCCGGGGAGCTGTTTTTT.

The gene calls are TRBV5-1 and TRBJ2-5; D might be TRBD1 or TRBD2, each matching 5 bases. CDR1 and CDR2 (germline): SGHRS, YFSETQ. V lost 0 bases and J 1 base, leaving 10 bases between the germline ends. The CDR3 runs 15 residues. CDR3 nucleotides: TGCGCCAGCAGCTTGGCCGGGACGCGCCAAGAGACCCAGTACTTC. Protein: CASSLAGTRQETQYF.